The 13 T cell receptor beta chains presented below share a single source sample, sequenced in a study of T cells in Graves' hyperthyroidism and ophthalmopathy. Amplified TCR beta CDR3 regions derived from RNA transcripts. When the TCR CDR3 underwent first-round RT-PCR, the HTBI primer set was used. TCRdb re-analysed the multiplex PCR reads in MiXCR, keeping a single row per CDR3 protein. The repertoire holds under 350,000 distinct CDR3 sequences, with less than 30% as singletons. Sequencing was done on a sample of blood. Source of these receptors: a man aged 40-55 years with Graves' hyperthyroidism that later progressed to Graves' ophthalmopathy.

This clonotype was observed a few times. The V call is TRBV29-1, the J call TRBJ2-5; 10 positions agree with TRBD1. This CDR3 is built from 16 residues. V shed 4 bases, J shed 5 bases, and the junction held 13 bases outside the gene matches. CDR1 and CDR2 from the germline V gene are SQVTM and ANQGSEA. The CDR3 reads CSVAETGGLRRETQYF. The CDR3 region has the DNA TGCAGCGTTGCCGAGACAGGGGGCCTCCGTCGGGAGACCCAGTACTTC.

This chain connects TRBV6-2 or TRBV6-3 to TRBJ1-5, with 9 bases that match TRBD1. The CDR3 is made up of 17 amino acids. The germline V gene has CDR1 MNHEY and CDR2 SVGEGT. The ends lost 6 bases at V and 2 bases at J; junction bases unmatched: 11. CDR3 coding DNA: TGTGCCAGCAGCCCCGGGGTACAGGGGGCTGGCAATCAGCCCCAGCATTTT. It specifies CASSPGVQGAGNQPQHF.

In this sample, this clonotype turned up many times. The chain couples TRBV27 to TRBJ2-7; D uncertain. V lost 6 bases to trimming and J lost 6 bases, with 12 bases between them. This CDR3 region has 12 residues. CDR1 is MNHEY, CDR2 SMNVEV, per germline (reference sequence). The DNA for the CDR3 is TGTGCCAGCAGCAATAGTTTACGCGAGCAGTACTTC. It specifies CASSNSLREQYF.

Many counts were recorded for this clonotype. The V and J genes are TRBV18 and TRBJ1-1, with D tentatively TRBD1 (6 bases). V lost 0 bases, J lost 0 bases, and 11 bases lay in between. Germline V lookup: CDR1 KGHSH, CDR2 LQKENI. The CDR3 length is 16 residues. For the CDR3, the DNA is TGTGCCAGCTCACCACCGGGGACATCTATGAACACTGAAGCTTTCTTT. Amino acid sequence: CASSPPGTSMNTEAFF.

This clonotype appeared many times. This rearrangement joins TRBV5-1 to TRBJ1-1; TRBD1 agrees at 10 bases. Unmatched junction bases numbered 7, after V lost 4 bases and J lost 1 base. This CDR3 has 16 amino acids. CDR1 and CDR2 from the germline V gene are SGHRS and YFSETQ. DNA for the CDR3: TGCGCCAGCAGCCCCCGGACAGGGGGAGGGAACACTGAAGCTTTCTTT. Its protein product is CASSPRTGGGNTEAFF.

The table lists this clonotype with many counts. The chain has TRBV12-3 or TRBV12-4 and TRBJ2-5; tentatively, D is TRBD2 (6 bases). This CDR3 has 15 residues. V gave up 6 bases and J gave up 1 base, with 15 bases separating them. The CDR3 DNA sequence: TGTGCCAGCAGCCCGGAGGGGCATTTCCAAGAGACCCAGTACTTC. Translation: CASSPEGHFQETQYF.

In this sample, this clonotype turned up many times. V gene TRBV3-1 combines with J gene TRBJ1-2, with 9 positions matching TRBD1. Germline CDR1 LGHDT, CDR2 YNNKEL (reference sequence). J gave up 5 bases and V 0 bases, and 4 bases lay outside the gene matches. The CDR3 loop spans 15 amino acids. CDR3 protein: CASSQEDRGLYGYTF. The CDR3 nucleotides read TGTGCCAGCAGCCAAGAGGACAGGGGTTTATATGGCTACACCTTC.

The sample holds many counts of this clonotype. The genes are TRBV10-3 and TRBJ2-5; 9 nucleotides match TRBD1. Trimming cost V 0 bases and J 5 bases; bases outside gene matches: 4. CDR3 length: 15 residues. Looked up from germline, CDR1 is ENHRY and CDR2 is SYGVKD. This CDR3 is CAISESGQGVETQYF. CDR3 DNA: TGTGCCATCAGTGAGTCGGGACAGGGAGTGGAGACCCAGTACTTC.

In this sample, this clonotype turned up many times. This chain links TRBV27 with TRBJ2-2; perhaps D is TRBD1 or TRBD2 (5 bases each). CDR1 MNHEY and CDR2 SMNVEV come from the germline V gene (reference sequence). Trimming stripped 5 bases from V and 3 bases from J, with 10 bases between. The CDR3 contains 14 residues. CDR3 coding DNA: TGTGCCAGCAGTCCATCGGGACACACCGGGGAGCTGTTTTTT. This codes for CASSPSGHTGELFF.

This clonotype was found many times. This chain's CDR3 is CAWSVQGYTEAFF. Written as DNA, the CDR3 is TGTGCCTGGAGTGTTCAGGGCTACACTGAAGCTTTCTTT. V and J are TRBV30 and TRBJ1-1, with D perhaps TRBD1 (5 bases). The CDR3 has 13 amino acids. Germline V gives CDR1 GTSNPN, CDR2 SVGIG (reference sequence). With 0 bases removed from V and 3 bases from J, the gap between germline ends came to 8 bases.

This clonotype was counted ten times or more. The genes are TRBV13 and TRBJ1-1; weak D call: TRBD1 (5 bases). The germline V gene has CDR1 PRHDT and CDR2 FYEKMQ (reference sequence). Trimming took 5 bases from V and 1 from J, leaving 11 bases between them. The CDR3 totals 14 residues. For the CDR3, the DNA is TGTGCCAGCAGCAAAGGGGTTTCGAACACTGAAGCTTTCTTT. Translating gives CASSKGVSNTEAFF.

This clonotype turned up a few times. J is TRBJ1-3 and V is TRBV6-4; TRBD1 is a possible D gene (6 bases). Germline V gene data show CDR1 as MRHNA and CDR2 as SNTAGT. The V end was cut by 6 bases, the J end by 6 bases, with 21 bases between. The CDR3 covers 16 residues. In nucleotides, the CDR3 is TGTGCCAGCAGGACTAAGAGTACCGGACAGTCAAACACCATATATTTT. Protein sequence: CASRTKSTGQSNTIYF.

This clonotype was recorded at least ten times. The CDR3 bases are TGTGCCAGCAGCTTAGCTGTGGGGAGCTCCTACGAGCAGTACTTC. Amino acids: CASSLAVGSSYEQYF. The chain combines TRBV7-2 with TRBJ2-7, with D perhaps matching TRBD2 (5 bases). Germline CDR1 SGHTA, CDR2 FQGNSA. With 0 bases removed from V and 0 bases from J, the gap between germline ends came to 9 bases. This CDR3 is 15 amino acids long.